Presented here are 2 T cell receptor beta chains from one specimen sequenced in a study of Graves' ophthalmopathy and Graves' hyperthyroidism (dated by TCRdb to about 2018). For sequencing, an Illumina HiSeq 2000 was employed. For repertoire sequencing, TCR beta CDR3 regions were amplified from RNA transcripts. HTBI primers and the Qiagen OneStep RT-PCR kit were used in a first-round RT-PCR, which was followed by a second-round multiplex PCR, size selection and purification. The raw public reads went through TCRdb reprocessing: fastp at Q25, MiXCR clone calling, in-frame beta chains kept. When rows share a CDR3 protein, they turn into one entry using the most common DNA and genes. Present in this sample are 740,000 or so distinct CDR3 sequences, roughly two fifths of which were seen just once. About 40% of the sample goes to the ten largest clones. The sample consisted of peripheral blood. The receptors stem from an adult man with Graves' ophthalmopathy.

This clonotype was seen a few times. The chain uses TRBV20-1 and TRBJ2-5, with D possibly being TRBD1 (5 bases). Between the trimmed V and J ends, which lost 4 bases and 4 bases, there was a span of 16 bases. The V gene's germline CDR1 is DFQATT and CDR2 SNEGSKA (reference sequence). The CDR3 contains 14 residues. The CDR3 reads CSATLPRQLETQYF. The CDR3 DNA reads TGCAGTGCTACCCTCCCCCGACAGTTAGAGACCCAGTACTTC.

This clonotype was counted ten times or more. This chain connects TRBV29-1 to TRBJ1-1; D not certain. The length of the CDR3 is 12 residues. The V gene lost 7 bases and the J gene lost 1 base, with 10 bases spanning the gap. The germline V gene encodes CDR1 SQVTM and CDR2 ANQGSEA. The CDR3 DNA reads as TGCAGCGGGAGAGAGGCGAACACTGAAGCTTTCTTT. It yields the protein CSGREANTEAFF.